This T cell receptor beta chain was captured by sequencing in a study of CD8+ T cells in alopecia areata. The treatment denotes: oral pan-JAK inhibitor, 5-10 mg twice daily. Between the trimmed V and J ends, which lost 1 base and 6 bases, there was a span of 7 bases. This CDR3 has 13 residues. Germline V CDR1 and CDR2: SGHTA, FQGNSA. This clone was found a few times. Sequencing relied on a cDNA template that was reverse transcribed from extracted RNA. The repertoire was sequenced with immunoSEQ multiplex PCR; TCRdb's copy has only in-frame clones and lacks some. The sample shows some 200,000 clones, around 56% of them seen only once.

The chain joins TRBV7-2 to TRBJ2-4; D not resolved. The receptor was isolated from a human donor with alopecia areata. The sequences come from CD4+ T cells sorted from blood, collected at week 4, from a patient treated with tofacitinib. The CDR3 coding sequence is TGTGCCAGCAGCTTAGGCCGGGCAAACATTCAGTACTTC. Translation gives CASSLGRANIQYF.